This T cell receptor (beta chain) was identified during a study of T-cell reconstitution after alpha-beta-depleted transplantation in children. Study results and limitations: Two months or so post-transplant, alpha-beta T cells reportedly derived from several hundred expanded graft clones.

This clonotype has a handful of counts. Its antigen remains unknown. V was clipped by 5 bases and J by 6 bases, with 8 bases between them. Germline V gene sequence: CDR1 DFQATT, CDR2 SNEGSKA (reference sequence). The CDR3 has 10 amino acids. The library targeted TCRbeta and was prepared with unique molecular identifiers. MiXCR, applied by TCRdb to the PCR reads, yields one record per CDR3 protein. The sample holds 600,000 or so distinct CDR3 sequences, more than 20% seen once. The specimen was PBMCs, mostly from graft donor cells, collected 360 days after TCRalphabeta/CD19-depleted stem cell transplant. The V and J genes are TRBV20-1 and TRBJ2-7, with a tentative D call TRBD2 (5 bases). The receptor was derived from a boy in the first two years of life who had a stem cell transplant for acute myeloid leukemia, so the T cells may come from the graft donor. CDR3 in amino acids: CSAEGSEQYF. CDR3 coding DNA: TGCAGTGCTGAGGGATCCGAGCAGTACTTC.